This T cell receptor (beta chain) was profiled in a study of T cell responses to AZD1222 COVID-19 vaccine. Germline loops: CDR1 SGHTA, CDR2 FQGNSA. The CDR3 totals 16 residues. V shed 3 bases and J 6 bases; nucleotides not matched to a gene: 10. Clones were sequenced by immunoSEQ multiplex PCR, and TCRdb holds only the in-frame ones, with some missing. Recorded here are about 140,000 clones; the top ten clones represent roughly 2%. As for this clone: Its cognate antigen is unknown.

Whole-study findings and limits: Donors, mostly white British, included more females; clonal diversity was possibly underestimated. Breadth and depth of Spike-specific TCRs rose after two AZD1222 doses.

This TCR was sampled from an adult in good health. The source material was peripheral blood. The chain recombines TRBV7-2 with TRBJ2-7; 11 nucleotides match TRBD2. CDR3 in DNA: TGTGCCAGCAGCTTGCGTAGCGGGGGGGGCCAGGGCGAGCAGTACTTC. It yields the protein CASSLRSGGGQGEQYF.